The present entry profiles one T cell receptor beta chain with its context. The germline gene is not matched at one end of the junction; a read error may be the cause. The data were taken from a study of CDR3 diversity in severe acne. Per the germline V gene, CDR1 is LNHDA and CDR2 is SQIVND (reference sequence). This CDR3 is built from 18 residues. TCRdb itself ran the PCR reads through MiXCR, one entry per CDR3 protein. The sample has around 83,000 distinct CDR3 sequences; 49% are singletons. The chain carries TRBV19 and TRBJ1-4; D remains unclear. The receptor was derived from a male donor with severe acne vulgaris. Sequencing was done on a sample of blood. CDR3: CTSSIDGRMGARNEKLFF. Written as DNA, the CDR3 is TGTACCAGTAGTATAGACGGGAGGATGGGAGCACGTAATGAAAAACTGTTTTTT.